Sequencing of this T cell receptor beta chain was carried out in a study of blood T cell repertoires in COVID-19. Study-wide background: The United States, Italy and Spain provided the acute and convalescent COVID-19 samples.

The CDR3 consists of 16 residues. The V gene end was trimmed by 2 bases and the J gene end by 4 bases; junction bases not matched to a gene: 10. Germline V gene data show CDR1 as LNHDA and CDR2 as SQIVND (reference sequence). Assay used: immunoSEQ multiplex PCR; TCRdb lists only in-frame clones, some missing. The repertoire holds 65,000 or so clones, with under 90% as singletons. The source is a man aged 45 to 65 with active COVID-19. Sequences were obtained from peripheral blood. The J gene is TRBJ2-5, the V gene TRBV19, with 7 bases aligning to TRBD1. This CDR3 is CASSISQGVGGETQYF. The CDR3 DNA sequence: TGTGCCAGTAGTATATCTCAGGGGGTTGGAGGAGAGACCCAGTACTTC.